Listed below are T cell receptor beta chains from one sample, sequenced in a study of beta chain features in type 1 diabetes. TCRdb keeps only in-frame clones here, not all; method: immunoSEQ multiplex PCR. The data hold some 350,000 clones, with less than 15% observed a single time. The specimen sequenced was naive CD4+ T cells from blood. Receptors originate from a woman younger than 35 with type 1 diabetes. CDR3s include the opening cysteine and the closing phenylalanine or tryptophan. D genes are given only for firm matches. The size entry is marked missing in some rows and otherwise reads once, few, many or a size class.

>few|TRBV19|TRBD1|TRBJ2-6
TGTGCCAGTAGTGTGGACAGGGCTGGGGCCAACGTCCTGACTTTC
CASSVDRAGANVLTF
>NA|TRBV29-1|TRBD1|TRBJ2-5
TGCAGCGTTGAAGTAAACAGGGGGCTGGAGACCCAGTACTTC
CSVEVNRGLETQYF
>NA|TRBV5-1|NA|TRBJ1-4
TGCGCCAGCAGCTTGGACAGTGAAAAACTGTTTTTT
CASSLDSEKLFF
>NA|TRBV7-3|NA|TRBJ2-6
TGTGCCAGCAGCTTACGGGGTAGGCCGAAGGGGGCCAACGTCCTGACTTTC
CASSLRGRPKGANVLTF
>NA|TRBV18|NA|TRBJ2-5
TGTGCCAGCTCAGTCCAGGCCCAAGAGACCCAGTACTTC
CASSVQAQETQYF
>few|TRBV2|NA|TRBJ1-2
TGTGCCAGCAGGGGCAGGGGTTGGGATGGCTACACCTTC
CASRGRGWDGYTF
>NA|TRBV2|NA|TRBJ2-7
TGTGCCAGCAGCAGGCATGGGGCAGGGGGGATATACGAGCAGTACTTC
CASSRHGAGGIYEQYF
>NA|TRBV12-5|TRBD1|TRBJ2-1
TGTGCTAGGAGGACAGGACCAACCTACAATGAGCAGTTCTTC
CARRTGPTYNEQFF
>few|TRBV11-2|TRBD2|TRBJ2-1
TGTGCCAGCAGCTTCGGCGGGAGTAAGAATGAGCAGTTCTTC
CASSFGGSKNEQFF
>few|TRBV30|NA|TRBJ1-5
TGTGCCTGGAGTGTTCCTCGGGGGAAGGCTCAGCCCCAGCATTTT
CAWSVPRGKAQPQHF
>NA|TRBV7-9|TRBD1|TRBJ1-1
TGTGCCAGCAGCTTAGGGGGACAGGGGGCTGGTGAAGCTTTCTTT
CASSLGGQGAGEAFF
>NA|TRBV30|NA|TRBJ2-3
TGTGCCTGGACCCTGGGGGGTACCGCAGATACGCAGTATTTT
CAWTLGGTADTQYF
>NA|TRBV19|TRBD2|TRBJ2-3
TGTGCCAGTAGTCCCCTAGGACTAGCGGGAGGAGATACGCAGTATTTT
CASSPLGLAGGDTQYF
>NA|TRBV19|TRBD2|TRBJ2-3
TGTGCCAGTAAACTAGCGGGAGCGACAGATACGCAGTATTTT
CASKLAGATDTQYF
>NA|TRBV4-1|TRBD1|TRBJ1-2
TGCGCCAGCAGCCAGACAGGGAGCTATGGCTACACCTTC
CASSQTGSYGYTF
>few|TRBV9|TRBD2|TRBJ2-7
TGTGCCAGCAGCGGAGGACTAGCGGGAGGGTTCTCCTACGAGCAGTACTTC
CASSGGLAGGFSYEQYF
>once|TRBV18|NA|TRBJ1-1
TGTGCCAGCTCACCACCGACATCGAAGAACACTGAAGCTTTCTTT
CASSPPTSKNTEAFF
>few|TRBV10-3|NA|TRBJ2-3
TGTGCCATCAGTGAGTCCCGGGAGGATACGCAGTATTTT
CAISESREDTQYF
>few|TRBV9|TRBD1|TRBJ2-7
TGTGCCAGCAGCGTTGGACAGGGGAGAGGGGAGCAGTACTTC
CASSVGQGRGEQYF
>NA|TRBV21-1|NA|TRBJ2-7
TGTGCCAGCAGCATTGGGACTAGCGGGAGGAAATACGAGCAGTACTTC
CASSIGTSGRKYEQYF
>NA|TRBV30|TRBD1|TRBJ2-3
TGTGCCTGGAGTAGCGAATCCGGGACAGGGCAGTATTTT
CAWSSESGTGQYF
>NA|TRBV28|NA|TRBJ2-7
TGTGCCAGCACTCCCGCGGGATATGGGTCCTACGAGCAGTACTTC
CASTPAGYGSYEQYF